A single sample is the source of the 10 T cell receptor beta chains below, sequenced in a study of regulatory T cells in long-lasting Graves disease. Stated time point: newly diagnosed GD, antithyroid drugs for less than 3 months. Extracted RNA from PBMCs served as the source of the TCR library. Libraries of TCR beta came from iRepertoire HTBI primers plus Arm-PCR of CDR3 regions. TCRdb fed the multiplex PCR reads into MiXCR, producing one record per CDR3 protein. Of some 500,000 distinct CDR3 sequences detected, roughly 14% appear once; the ten largest clones hold 8.5% to 10%. The data also belong to a second study, concerning T cells in Graves' hyperthyroidism and ophthalmopathy.

Sample: peripheral blood mononuclear cells (PBMCs), taken at new diagnosis, from a patient treated with antithyroid drugs. All receptors come from a man in his thirties or forties with Graves disease.

This clonotype was detected many times. The chain is built from TRBV28 and TRBJ2-3, with 13 bases that match TRBD2. Germline CDR1 MDHEN, CDR2 SYDVKM. The V and J ends lost 4 bases and 2 bases, in that order; junction bases with no gene match: 6. The CDR3 runs 17 residues. The CDR3 coding sequence is TGTGCCAGCAGTTCCGGGACTAGCGGGACCCCCACAGATACGCAGTATTTT. Translated: CASSSGTSGTPTDTQYF.

A remark on this clonotype: A clone one base away is much larger, so this may be a read error. The gene calls are TRBV12-3 or TRBV12-4 and TRBJ2-7, with D maybe TRBD1 (5 bases). This CDR3 is built from 11 residues. V was clipped by 7 bases and J by 5 bases, with 9 bases between them. The CDR3 DNA reads TGTGCCAGCATCCAGGGCCACGAGCAGTACTTC. Translating gives CASIQGHEQYF.

This clonotype was detected a few times. The chain employs TRBV20-1 and TRBJ2-7; TRBD2 matches at 7 bases. J was trimmed by 7 bases and V by 7 bases; bases with no gene match: 13. Per germline, CDR1 DFQATT and CDR2 SNEGSKA (reference sequence). This CDR3 contains 13 residues. The CDR3 spells CSVPPDTGGEQYF. The CDR3 coding sequence is TGCAGTGTTCCGCCGGACACGGGGGGAGAGCAGTACTTC.

This clonotype was picked up many times. A junction boundary mismatches the germline segment, possibly from a read error. The chain couples TRBV11-2 to TRBJ2-7; D is ambiguous. This CDR3 contains 12 residues. In germline, CDR1 is SGHAT, CDR2 FQNNGV. The CDR3 DNA reads as TGTACCAGCAGCTCACTTACCTACGAGCAGTACTTC. Protein sequence: CTSSSLTYEQYF.

This clonotype was detected many times. The rearrangement joins TRBV27 to TRBJ2-2; 10 bases agree with TRBD2. Germline values: CDR1 MNHEY, CDR2 SMNVEV (reference sequence). The V and J ends lost 5 bases and 4 bases, in that order; junction bases with no gene match: 7. The CDR3 has 16 residues. The CDR3 DNA sequence: TGTGCCAGCAGTCCCCCGGGACTAGCGTTCACCGGGGAGCTGTTTTTT. This codes for CASSPPGLAFTGELFF.

The genes are TRBV5-1 and TRBJ2-7; TRBD1 is a possible D gene (6 bases). Germline V gene sequence: CDR1 SGHRS, CDR2 YFSETQ. Trimming took off 0 bases at V and 2 bases at J, with 15 bases between the two ends. The CDR3 loop spans 16 amino acids. CDR3 coding DNA: TGCGCCAGCAGCTTGGACAGGGCTACCAACCCCTACGAGCAGTACTTC. This sequence encodes CASSLDRATNPYEQYF. The full variable domain, completed using reference TRBV5-1 and TRBJ2-7, is KAGVTQTPRYLIKTRGQQVTLSCSPISGHRSVSWYQQTPGQGLQFLFEYFSETQRNKGNFPGRFSGRQFSNSRSEMNVSTLELGDSALYLCASSLDRATNPYEQYFGPGTRLTVT.

This clonotype appeared many times. The V call is TRBV29-1, the J call TRBJ2-1; the D call may be TRBD1 or TRBD2 (5 bases each). The CDR3 consists of 15 residues. Germline V lookup: CDR1 SQVTM, CDR2 ANQGSEA. Trimming cost V 4 bases and J 15 bases, with 28 bases left between them. The CDR3 sequence is CSVALGHENRGQGFF. As DNA, the CDR3 is TGCAGCGTTGCATTGGGTCACGAGAATCGGGGTCAGGGGTTCTTC.

This clonotype was recorded at least ten times. The chain has TRBV29-1 and TRBJ2-1; 7 bases are shared with TRBD1. V lost 4 bases to trimming and J lost 5 bases; unmatched junction nucleotides: 5. CDR1 and CDR2 (germline): SQVTM, ANQGSEA. The CDR3 contains 13 residues. This CDR3 reads CSVGQGGHNEQFF. Written as DNA, the CDR3 is TGCAGCGTTGGACAGGGTGGTCACAATGAGCAGTTCTTC.

Ten or more counts support this clonotype. The chain combines TRBV11-2 with TRBJ2-1; TRBD2 matches 7 bases. Losses at the gene ends were 2 bases for V and 4 bases for J; bases not matched to a gene: 5. The CDR3 spans 15 residues. CDR1 SGHAT and CDR2 FQNNGV come from the germline V gene. CDR3 nucleotide sequence: TGTGCCAGCAGCTTATGGGAGGGAGAATACAATGAGCAGTTCTTC. Residues: CASSLWEGEYNEQFF.

In this sample, this clonotype turned up many times. The V gene is TRBV30, the J gene TRBJ2-1; 7 positions match TRBD2. This CDR3 region has 14 residues. Germline V gene sequence: CDR1 GTSNPN, CDR2 SVGIG (reference sequence). After removal of 5 bases from V and 6 bases from J, the junction contained 10 bases not matched to a gene. CDR3 in DNA: TGTGCCTGGCGATCCTGGGCGGGAGCCAATGAGCAGTTCTTC. Protein sequence: CAWRSWAGANEQFF.